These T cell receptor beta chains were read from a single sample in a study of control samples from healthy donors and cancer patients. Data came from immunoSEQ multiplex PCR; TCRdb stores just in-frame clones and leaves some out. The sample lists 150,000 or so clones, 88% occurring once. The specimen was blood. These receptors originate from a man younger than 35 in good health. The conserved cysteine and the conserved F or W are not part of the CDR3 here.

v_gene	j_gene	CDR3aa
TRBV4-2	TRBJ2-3	ASSPRGGASTDTQY
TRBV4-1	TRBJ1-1	ASSQDEGNTEAF
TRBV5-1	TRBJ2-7	ASSFRFYEQY
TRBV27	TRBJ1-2	ASSPEVFSDYGYT
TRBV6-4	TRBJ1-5	ANPPYRGPYSNQPQH
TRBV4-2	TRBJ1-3	ASSQATGVNSGNTIY
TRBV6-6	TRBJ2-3	ASTLDLAASTDTQY
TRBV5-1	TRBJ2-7	ASSLAGGSYEQY
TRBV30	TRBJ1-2	AWRSGLLGLCT
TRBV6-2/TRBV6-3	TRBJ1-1	ASSKQENTEAF
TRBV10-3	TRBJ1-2	ATQSRNYGYT
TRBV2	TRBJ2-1	ASSEGRQGARNEQF
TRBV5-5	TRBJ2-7	ASSALGAPAYEQY
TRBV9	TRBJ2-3	ASSVGDGGLTDTQY
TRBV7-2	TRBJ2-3	ASSLSDTQY
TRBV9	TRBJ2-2	ASSVAANTGELF